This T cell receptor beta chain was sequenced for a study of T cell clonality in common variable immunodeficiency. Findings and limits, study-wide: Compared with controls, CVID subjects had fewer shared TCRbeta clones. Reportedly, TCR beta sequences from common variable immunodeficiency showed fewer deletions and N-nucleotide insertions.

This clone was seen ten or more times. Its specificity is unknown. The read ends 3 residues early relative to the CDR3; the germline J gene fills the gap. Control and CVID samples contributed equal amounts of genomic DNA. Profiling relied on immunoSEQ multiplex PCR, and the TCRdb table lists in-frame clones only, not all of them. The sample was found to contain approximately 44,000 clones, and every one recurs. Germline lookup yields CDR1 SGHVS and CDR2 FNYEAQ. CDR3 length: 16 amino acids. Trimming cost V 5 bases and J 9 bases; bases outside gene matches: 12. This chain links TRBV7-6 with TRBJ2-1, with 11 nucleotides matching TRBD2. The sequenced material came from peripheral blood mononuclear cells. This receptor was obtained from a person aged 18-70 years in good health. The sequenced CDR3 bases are TGTGCCAGCAGCGGATTTTTAGCGGGAGGGCCGGGTGAG. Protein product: CASSGFLAGGPGE. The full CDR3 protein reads CASSGFLAGGPGEQFF. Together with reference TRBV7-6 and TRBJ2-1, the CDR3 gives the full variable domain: GAGVSQSPRYKVTKRGQDVALRCDPISGHVSLYWYRQALGQGPEFLTYFNYEAQQDKSGLPNDRFSAERPEGSISTLTIQRTEQRDSAMYRCASSGFLAGGPGEQFFGPGTRLTVL.